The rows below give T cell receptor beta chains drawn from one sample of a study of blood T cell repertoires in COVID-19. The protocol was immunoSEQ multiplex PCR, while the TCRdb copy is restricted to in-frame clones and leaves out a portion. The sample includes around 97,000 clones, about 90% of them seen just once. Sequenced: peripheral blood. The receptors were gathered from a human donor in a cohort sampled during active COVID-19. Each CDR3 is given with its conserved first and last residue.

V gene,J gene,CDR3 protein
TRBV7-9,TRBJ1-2,CASSSGQDGYGYTF
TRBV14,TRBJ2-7,CASSQVGGSSYEQYF
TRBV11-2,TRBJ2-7,CASRGTSTEQYF
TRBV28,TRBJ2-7,CASSLGELYEQYF
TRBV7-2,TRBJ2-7,CASSADRYEQYF
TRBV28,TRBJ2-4,CASSFFGDGPGGF
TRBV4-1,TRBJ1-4,CASSQILQGSNEKLFF
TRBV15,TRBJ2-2,CATSTVYSSGTGELFF
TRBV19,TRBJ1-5,CASSGGQGSHPQHF
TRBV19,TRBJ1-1,CASRSRIEAFF
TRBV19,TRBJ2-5,CASIGSRTSGGKETQYF
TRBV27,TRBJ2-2,CASSFHPNTGELFF
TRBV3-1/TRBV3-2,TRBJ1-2,CASSQGRGRDRNYGYTF
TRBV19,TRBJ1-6,CASSLTGTFLSSYNSPLHF
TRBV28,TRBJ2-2,CASSLYRAVPSPPNTGELFF
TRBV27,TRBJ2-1,CASSSPQGGNEQFF
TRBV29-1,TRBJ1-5,CSVGTVSNQPQHF
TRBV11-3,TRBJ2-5,CASSPRTSGQETQYF
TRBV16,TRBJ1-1,CASSQSATGGSEAFF
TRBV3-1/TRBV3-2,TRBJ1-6,CASGKTGLPLHF
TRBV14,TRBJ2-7,CASSQGHEQYF
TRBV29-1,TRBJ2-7,CSVGGGAYEQYF
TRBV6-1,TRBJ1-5,CASSRDRGVTQHF
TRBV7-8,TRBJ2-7,CASSLVFSSGEQYF
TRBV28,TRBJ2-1,CASSPPTYRDYSYNEQFF
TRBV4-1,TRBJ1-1,CASSPGGYTEAFF
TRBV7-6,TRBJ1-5,CASSRQGAGQPQHF
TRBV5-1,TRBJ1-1,CASSVYAGNTEAFF
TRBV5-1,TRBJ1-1,CASSDPAGGNTEAFF
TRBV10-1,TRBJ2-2,CASSESLVGELFF
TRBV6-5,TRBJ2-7,CASSRQNYEQYF
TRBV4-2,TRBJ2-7,CASSQARGGSYSYEQYF
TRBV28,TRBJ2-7,CASRITGTGGKFQYF
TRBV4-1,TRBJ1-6,CASSQPRTGGSSPLHF
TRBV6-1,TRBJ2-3,CASSEAPADTSTDTQYF
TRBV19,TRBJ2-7,CASSISPGGYEQYF
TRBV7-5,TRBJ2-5,CVRSKRGLAGGQPQETQYF
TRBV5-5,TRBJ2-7,CASSFALPGDEQYF
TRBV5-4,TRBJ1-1,CASSLEDTGTTEAFF
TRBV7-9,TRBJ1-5,CASSSTGGNQPQHF
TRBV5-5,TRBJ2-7,CASSSRTDSRPYEQYF
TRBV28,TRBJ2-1,CASLGTDTYNEQFF
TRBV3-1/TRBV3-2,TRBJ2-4,CASSQDLRGALNIQYF
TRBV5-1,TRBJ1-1,CASSLLLTGGFGPEAFF
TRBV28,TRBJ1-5,CASSSHAGGGQPQHF
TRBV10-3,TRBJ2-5,CAISDRDSQTQYF
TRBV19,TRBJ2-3,CASSRLQGNTDTQYF
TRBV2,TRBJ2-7,CASSEVSGGDYEQYF
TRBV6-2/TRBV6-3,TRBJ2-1,CASSLLAGVNGQFF
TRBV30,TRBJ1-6,CAWSDGTGGLPLHF
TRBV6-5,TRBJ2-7,CASRRGALYEQYF
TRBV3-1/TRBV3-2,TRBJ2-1,CASSQSNPDRGPLGEQFF
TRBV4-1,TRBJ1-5,CASSQDRVGVEPNQPQHF
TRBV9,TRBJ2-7,CASSVEASGSYEQYF
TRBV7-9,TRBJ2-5,CASSSELQETQYF
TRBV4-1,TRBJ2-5,CASSHRETGHETQYF
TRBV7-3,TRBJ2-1,CASSLRSGTYNEQFF
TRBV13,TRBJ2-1,CASSLGPEQFF